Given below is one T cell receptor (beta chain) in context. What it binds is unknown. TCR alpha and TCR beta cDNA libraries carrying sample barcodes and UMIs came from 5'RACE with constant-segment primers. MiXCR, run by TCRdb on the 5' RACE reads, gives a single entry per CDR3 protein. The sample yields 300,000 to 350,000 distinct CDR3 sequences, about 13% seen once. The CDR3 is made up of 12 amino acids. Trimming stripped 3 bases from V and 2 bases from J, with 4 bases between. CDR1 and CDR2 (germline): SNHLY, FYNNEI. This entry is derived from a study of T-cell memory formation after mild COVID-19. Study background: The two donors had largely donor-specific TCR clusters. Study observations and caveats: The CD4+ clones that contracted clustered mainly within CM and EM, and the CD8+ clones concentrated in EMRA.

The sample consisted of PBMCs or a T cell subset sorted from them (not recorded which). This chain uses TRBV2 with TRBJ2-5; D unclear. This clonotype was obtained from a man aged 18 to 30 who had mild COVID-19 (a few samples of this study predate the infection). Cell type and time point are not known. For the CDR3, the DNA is TGTGCCAGCAGTGACGGTCAAGAGACCCAGTACTTC. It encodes CASSDGQETQYF.